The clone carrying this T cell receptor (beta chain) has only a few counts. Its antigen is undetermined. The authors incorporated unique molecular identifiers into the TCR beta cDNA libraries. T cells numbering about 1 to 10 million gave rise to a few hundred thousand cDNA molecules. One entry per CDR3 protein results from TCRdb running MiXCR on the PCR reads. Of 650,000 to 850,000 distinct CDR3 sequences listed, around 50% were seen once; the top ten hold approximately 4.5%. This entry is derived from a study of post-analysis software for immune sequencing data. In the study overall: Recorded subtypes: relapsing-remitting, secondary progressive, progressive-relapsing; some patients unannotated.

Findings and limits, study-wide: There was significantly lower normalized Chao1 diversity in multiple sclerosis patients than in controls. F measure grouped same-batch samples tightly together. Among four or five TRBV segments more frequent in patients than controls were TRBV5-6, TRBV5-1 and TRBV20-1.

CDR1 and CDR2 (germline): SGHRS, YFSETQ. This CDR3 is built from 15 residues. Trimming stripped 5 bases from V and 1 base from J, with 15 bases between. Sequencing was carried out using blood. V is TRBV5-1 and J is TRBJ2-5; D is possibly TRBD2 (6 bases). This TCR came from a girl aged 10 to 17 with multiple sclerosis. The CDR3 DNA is TGCGCCAGCAGAAGAGGAGGGAAACCCCAAGAGACCCAGTACTTC. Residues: CASRRGGKPQETQYF.